Each of the 17 T cell receptor beta chains below was sequenced from the same sample in a study of blood T cell repertoires in COVID-19. Assay: immunoSEQ multiplex PCR; the TCRdb copy retains only in-frame clones and omits some. The sample yields about 200,000 clones, roughly 90% seen once. Sequenced input: PBMCs or T cells enriched from blood (not recorded which). Receptor source: a woman aged 18-35 years who had recovered from COVID-19.

CDR3 coding DNA: TGCAGCGCCATAGGACTCAGAAATGAAAAACTGTTTTTT. Translated, it gives CSAIGLRNEKLFF. This rearrangement joins TRBV29-1 to TRBJ1-4; D is unclear. Between the trimmed V and J ends, which lost 7 bases and 5 bases, there was a span of 14 bases. The CDR3 covers 13 residues. The germline gives CDR1 SQVTM, CDR2 ANQGSEA.

The CDR3 coding sequence is TGCGCCAGCAGCCAAGTACAGGGCACCTACGAGCAGTACTTC. This translates into CASSQVQGTYEQYF. This chain connects TRBV4-1 to TRBJ2-7; perhaps TRBD1 as D (6 bases). The CDR3 contains 14 residues. Germline CDR1 reads MGHRA; CDR2 reads YSYEKL. Trimming pared 1 base from V and 2 bases from J, leaving 9 bases between.

This clone was seen a single time. The chain has TRBV18 and TRBJ1-3; tentatively, D is TRBD1 (6 bases). The ends were cut back, 3 bases at V and 0 bases at J, with 12 bases in the middle. Per the germline V gene, CDR1 is KGHSH and CDR2 is LQKENI. The length of the CDR3 is 16 residues. CDR3 nucleotide sequence: TGTGCCAGCTCACCTGCGAAGGGGGTCTCTGGAAACACCATATATTTT. Its protein product is CASSPAKGVSGNTIYF.

The V call is TRBV19, the J call TRBJ1-1; 7 bases fit TRBD1. The CDR3 length is 14 residues. Germline CDR1 LNHDA, CDR2 SQIVND (reference sequence). J lost 3 bases, V lost 3 bases, and 4 bases had no gene match. The CDR3: CASSMGTAHTEAFF. The CDR3 bases are TGTGCCAGTAGTATGGGGACAGCCCACACTGAAGCTTTCTTT. Filled out from reference TRBV19 and TRBJ1-1, the complete variable domain reads DGGITQSPKYLFRKEGQNVTLSCEQNLNHDAMYWYRQDPGQGLRLIYYSQIVNDFQKGDIAEGYSVSREKKESFPLTVTSAQKNPTAFYLCASSMGTAHTEAFFGQGTRLTVV.

The chain carries TRBV4-1 and TRBJ1-6, with 9 nucleotides matching TRBD1. The CDR3 is 19 residues long. V dropped 1 base and J dropped 1; count of bases not matched to a gene: 8. Germline V CDR1 and CDR2: MGHRA, YSYEKL. CDR3 protein: CASSQAGQGPFSYNSPLHF. CDR3 nucleotides: TGCGCCAGCAGCCAAGCGGGACAGGGCCCCTTTTCCTATAATTCACCCCTCCACTTT.

The rearrangement joins TRBV4-1 to TRBJ1-1; a possible D gene is TRBD1 (6 bases). Germline-derived CDR1 and CDR2 are MGHRA and YSYEKL. V was pared by 1 base and J by 6 bases, with 9 bases between. The CDR3 totals 13 residues. Here the CDR3 DNA reads TGCGCCAGCAGCCAAGTTGGACAGCCTGAAGCTTTCTTT. This encodes CASSQVGQPEAFF.

The chain links TRBV23-1 to TRBJ1-2; 7 nucleotides agree with TRBD1. TRBV23-1 is an ORF, and what it does is uncertain. The V segment lost 3 bases and the J segment 1 base; nucleotides outside the gene matches: 14. The CDR3 contains 18 residues. In nucleotides, the CDR3 is TGCGCCAGCAGTCATTGCCCGGGACAGTCGATTGTTAACTATGGCTACACCTTC. Amino acid sequence: CASSHCPGQSIVNYGYTF.

J is TRBJ1-6 and V is TRBV5-1, with D possibly TRBD1 on 5 matching bases. The V end lost 0 bases, the J end lost 10 bases, and 14 bases lay between the germline ends. The CDR3 extends over 15 amino acids. CDR1 is SGHRS and CDR2 is YFSETQ in the germline V gene. The CDR3 is CASSLDGQGGSPLHF. The CDR3 bases are TGCGCCAGCAGCTTGGATGGGCAGGGTGGATCACCCCTCCACTTT. The full variable domain, in which reference TRBV5-1 and TRBJ1-6 provide the parts outside the CDR3, is KAGVTQTPRYLIKTRGQQVTLSCSPISGHRSVSWYQQTPGQGLQFLFEYFSETQRNKGNFPGRFSGRQFSNSRSEMNVSTLELGDSALYLCASSLDGQGGSPLHFGNGTRLTVT.

The chain employs TRBV28 and TRBJ1-1, with 7 bases aligning to TRBD1. This CDR3 spans 15 amino acids. From germline, CDR1 is MDHEN and CDR2 SYDVKM. J was trimmed by 2 bases and V by 6 bases; bases with no gene match: 9. The CDR3 spells CASSKPGTANTEAFF. CDR3 nucleotide sequence: TGTGCCAGCAGCAAACCCGGGACAGCCAACACTGAAGCTTTCTTT. The full variable domain, completed using reference TRBV28 and TRBJ1-1, is DVKVTQSSRYLVKRTGEKVFLECVQDMDHENMFWYRQDPGLGLRLIYFSYDVKMKEKGDIPEGYSVSREKKERFSLILESASTNQTSMYLCASSKPGTANTEAFFGQGTRLTVV.

J is TRBJ2-3 and V is TRBV4-1; perhaps TRBD2 as D (5 bases). CDR3 length: 18 residues. Germline lookup yields CDR1 MGHRA and CDR2 YSYEKL. Trimming left V 1 base short and J 0 bases short, with 17 bases between. CDR3 protein: CASSQVLGSSLSTDTQYF. The DNA for the CDR3 is TGCGCCAGCAGCCAAGTACTGGGTTCTAGCCTTAGCACAGATACGCAGTATTTT.

This clone was seen only once. The chain is built from TRBV5-1 and TRBJ2-7; D is possibly TRBD2 (6 bases). The CDR3 length is 15 residues. Trimming shortened V by 4 bases and J by 0 bases, and 14 bases separated the two germline ends. Germline V gene lookup returns CDR1 SGHRS and CDR2 YFSETQ. CDR3 DNA: TGCGCCAGCAGCCAGACGGGACTGAACTCCTACGAGCAGTACTTC. This codes for CASSQTGLNSYEQYF. The entire variable domain, with the rest obtained from reference TRBV5-1 and TRBJ2-7, is as follows: KAGVTQTPRYLIKTRGQQVTLSCSPISGHRSVSWYQQTPGQGLQFLFEYFSETQRNKGNFPGRFSGRQFSNSRSEMNVSTLELGDSALYLCASSQTGLNSYEQYFGPGTRLTVT.

This clone appeared once. The chain joins TRBV3-1 (or the pseudogene TRBV3-2) to TRBJ1-2; D is possibly TRBD1 (6 bases). Germline V gene data show CDR1 as LGHDT and CDR2 as YNNKEL (reference sequence). Trimming left V 1 base short and J 5 bases short, with 14 bases between. The length of the CDR3 is 15 residues. CDR3 loop: CASSQAWGPTYGYTF. Here the CDR3 DNA reads TGTGCCAGCAGCCAAGCCTGGGGGCCCACTTATGGCTACACCTTC.

V is TRBV3-1 (or the pseudogene TRBV3-2) and J is TRBJ1-2; a possible D gene is TRBD1 (6 bases). The CDR3 is 14 residues long. Looked up from germline, CDR1 is LGHDT and CDR2 is YNNKEL (reference sequence). V shed 5 bases and J shed 7 bases, with 17 bases lying between them. The CDR3 here is CASSVHKGDGGYTF. The CDR3, as DNA: TGTGCCAGCAGCGTCCACAAGGGGGACGGTGGCTACACCTTC.

The chain recombines TRBV7-9 with TRBJ2-3, with 8 bases fitting TRBD2. Germline CDR1 and CDR2: SEHNR and FQNEAQ (reference sequence). This CDR3 has 15 residues. V shed 2 bases and J 4 bases; nucleotides not matched to a gene: 5. The CDR3 loop reads CASSLREGSADTQYF. CDR3 coding DNA: TGTGCCAGCAGCTTACGGGAGGGGTCCGCAGATACGCAGTATTTT.

CDR3 nucleotides: TGTGCCAGCAGCTTAGCCCGGACAGGGAACTATGGCTACACCTTC. It yields the protein CASSLARTGNYGYTF. The rearrangement links TRBV7-2 to TRBJ1-2; 8 nucleotides match TRBD1. The CDR3 runs to 15 residues. CDR1 SGHTA and CDR2 FQGNSA come from the germline V gene. Germline trimming cut 0 bases from V and 2 bases from J; bases unmatched to any gene: 2.

The gene calls are TRBV12-5 and TRBJ1-4, with D perhaps matching TRBD1 (5 bases). Trimming took 3 bases from V and 8 from J, leaving 16 bases between them. Germline assignment: CDR1 LGHNT and CDR2 FRNRAP. CDR3 size: 15 residues. The chain's CDR3 is CASGLTGQGKEKLFF. The DNA of the CDR3 is TGTGCTAGTGGTTTAACTGGGCAGGGAAAGGAAAAACTGTTTTTT. The full variable domain, its missing parts supplied by reference TRBV12-5 and TRBJ1-4, is DARVTQTPRHKVTEMGQEVTMRCQPILGHNTVFWYRQTMMQGLELLAYFRNRAPLDDSGMPKDRFSAEMPDATLATLKIQPSEPRDSAVYFCASGLTGQGKEKLFFGSGTQLSVL.

The V gene is TRBV19, the J gene TRBJ2-3, with TRBD2 as a possible D gene (7 bases). V lost 6 bases and J lost 4, with 17 bases in between. Germline assignment: CDR1 LNHDA and CDR2 SQIVND (reference sequence). The CDR3 runs 15 residues. The CDR3 loop reads CASRAMGGQSDTQYF. The CDR3 DNA follows: TGTGCCAGTAGGGCTATGGGGGGGCAATCAGATACGCAGTATTTT.